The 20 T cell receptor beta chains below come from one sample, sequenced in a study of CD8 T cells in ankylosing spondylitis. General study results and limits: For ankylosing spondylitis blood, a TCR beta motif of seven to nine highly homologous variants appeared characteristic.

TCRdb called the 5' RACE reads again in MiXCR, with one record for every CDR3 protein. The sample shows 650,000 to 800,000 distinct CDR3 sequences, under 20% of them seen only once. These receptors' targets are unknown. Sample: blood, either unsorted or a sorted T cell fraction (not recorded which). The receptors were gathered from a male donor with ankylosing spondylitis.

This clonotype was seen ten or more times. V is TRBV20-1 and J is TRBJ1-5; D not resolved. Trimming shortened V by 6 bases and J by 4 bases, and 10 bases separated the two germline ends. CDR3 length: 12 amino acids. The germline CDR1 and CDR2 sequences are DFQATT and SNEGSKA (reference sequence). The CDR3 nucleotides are TGCAGTGCACGGACCGAAAATCAGCCCCAGCATTTT. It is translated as CSARTENQPQHF.

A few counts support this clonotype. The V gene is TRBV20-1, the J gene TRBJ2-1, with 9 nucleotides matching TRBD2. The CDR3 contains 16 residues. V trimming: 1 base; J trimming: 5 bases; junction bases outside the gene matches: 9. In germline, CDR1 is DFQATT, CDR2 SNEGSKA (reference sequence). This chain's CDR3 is CSARGPGLAVHNEQFF. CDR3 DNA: TGCAGTGCTAGAGGCCCGGGACTAGCTGTTCACAATGAGCAGTTCTTC.

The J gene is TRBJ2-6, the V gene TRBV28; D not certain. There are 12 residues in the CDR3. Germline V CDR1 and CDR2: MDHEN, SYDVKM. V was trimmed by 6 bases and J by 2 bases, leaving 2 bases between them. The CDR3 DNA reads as TGTGCCAGCAGGGCTGGGGCCAACGTCCTGACTTTC. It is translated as CASRAGANVLTF.

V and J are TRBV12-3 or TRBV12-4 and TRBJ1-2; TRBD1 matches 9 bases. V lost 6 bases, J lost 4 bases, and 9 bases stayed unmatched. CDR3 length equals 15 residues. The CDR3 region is CASRLQGAAGYGYTF. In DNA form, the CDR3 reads TGTGCCAGCAGGCTACAGGGGGCGGCTGGCTATGGCTACACCTTC.

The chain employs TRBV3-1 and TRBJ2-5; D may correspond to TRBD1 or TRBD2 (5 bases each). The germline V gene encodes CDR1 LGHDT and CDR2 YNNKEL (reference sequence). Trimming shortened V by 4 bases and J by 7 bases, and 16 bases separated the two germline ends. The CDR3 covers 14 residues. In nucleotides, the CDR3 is TGTGCCAGCAGCCGGGACCCCACCGTGGGGACCCAGTACTTC. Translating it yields CASSRDPTVGTQYF.

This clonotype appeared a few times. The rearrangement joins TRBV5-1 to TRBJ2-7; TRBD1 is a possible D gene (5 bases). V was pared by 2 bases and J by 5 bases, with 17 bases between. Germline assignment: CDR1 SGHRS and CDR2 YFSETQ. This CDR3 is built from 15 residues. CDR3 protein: CASSLGQGPFDEQYF. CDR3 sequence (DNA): TGCGCCAGCAGCTTAGGGCAGGGTCCATTCGACGAGCAGTACTTC.

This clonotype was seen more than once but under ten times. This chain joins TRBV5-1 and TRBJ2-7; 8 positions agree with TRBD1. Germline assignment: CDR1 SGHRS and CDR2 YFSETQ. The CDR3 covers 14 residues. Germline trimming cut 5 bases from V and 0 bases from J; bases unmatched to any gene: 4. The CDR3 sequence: CASRETGDSYEQYF. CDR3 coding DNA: TGCGCCAGCAGGGAGACAGGGGACTCCTACGAGCAGTACTTC.

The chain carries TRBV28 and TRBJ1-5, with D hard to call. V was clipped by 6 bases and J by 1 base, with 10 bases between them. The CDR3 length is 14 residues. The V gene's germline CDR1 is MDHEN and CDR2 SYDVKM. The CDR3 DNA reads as TGTGCCAGCAGACGGGTACCCAGCAATCAGCCCCAGCATTTT. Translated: CASRRVPSNQPQHF.

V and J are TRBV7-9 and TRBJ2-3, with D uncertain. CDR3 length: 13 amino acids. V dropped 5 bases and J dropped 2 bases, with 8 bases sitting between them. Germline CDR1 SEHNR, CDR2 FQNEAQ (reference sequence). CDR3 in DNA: TGTGCCAGCAGCGCGCTGTTCACAGATACGCAGTATTTT. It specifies CASSALFTDTQYF.

The DNA for the CDR3 is TGTGCCAGCAGTAGACAGGGGATTGCCGGGGAGCTGTTTTTT. Protein product: CASSRQGIAGELFF. The chain has TRBV2 and TRBJ2-2, with 8 bases aligning to TRBD1. Trimming removed 5 bases from V and 6 bases from J; junction bases left unmatched: 5. Germline lookup yields CDR1 SNHLY and CDR2 FYNNEI. The CDR3 is 14 residues long. Supplemented by reference TRBV2 and TRBJ2-2, the full variable domain reads EPEVTQTPSHQVTQMGQEVILRCVPISNHLYFYWYRQILGQKVEFLVSFYNNEISEKSEIFDDQFSVERPDGSNFTLKIRSTKLEDSAMYFCASSRQGIAGELFFGEGSRLTVL.

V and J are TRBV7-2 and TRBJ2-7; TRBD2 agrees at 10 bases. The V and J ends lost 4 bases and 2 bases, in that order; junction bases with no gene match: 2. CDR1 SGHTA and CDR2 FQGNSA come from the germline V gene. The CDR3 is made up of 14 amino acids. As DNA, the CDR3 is TGTGCCAGCAGCTCGGGACTAGCGCCCTACGAGCAGTACTTC. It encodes CASSSGLAPYEQYF.

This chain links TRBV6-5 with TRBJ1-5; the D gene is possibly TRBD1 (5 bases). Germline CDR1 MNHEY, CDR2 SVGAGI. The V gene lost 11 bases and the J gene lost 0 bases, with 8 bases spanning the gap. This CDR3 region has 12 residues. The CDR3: CASGTSNQPQHF. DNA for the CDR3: TGTGCCTCTGGGACTAGCAATCAGCCCCAGCATTTT.

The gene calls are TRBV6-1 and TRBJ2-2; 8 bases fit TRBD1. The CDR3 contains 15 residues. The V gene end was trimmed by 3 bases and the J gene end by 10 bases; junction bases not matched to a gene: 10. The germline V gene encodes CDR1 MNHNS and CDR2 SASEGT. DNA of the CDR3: TGTGCCAGCAGTGAGGGACAGGCACTCCACGAGGAGCTGTTTTTT. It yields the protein CASSEGQALHEELFF.

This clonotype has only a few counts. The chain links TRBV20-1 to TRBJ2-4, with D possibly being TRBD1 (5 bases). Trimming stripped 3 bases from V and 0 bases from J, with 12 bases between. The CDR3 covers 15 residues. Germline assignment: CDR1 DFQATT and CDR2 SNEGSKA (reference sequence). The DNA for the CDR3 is TGCAGTGCTAGGACCCAGGGTTCAGCCAAAAACATTCAGTACTTC. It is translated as CSARTQGSAKNIQYF.

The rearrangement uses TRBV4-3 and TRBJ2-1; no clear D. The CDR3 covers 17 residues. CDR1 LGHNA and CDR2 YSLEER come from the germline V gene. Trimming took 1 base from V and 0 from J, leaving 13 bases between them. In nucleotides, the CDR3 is TGCGCCAGCAGCCAAGCGTGGCTCAACCCCTCCTACAATGAGCAGTTCTTC. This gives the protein CASSQAWLNPSYNEQFF.

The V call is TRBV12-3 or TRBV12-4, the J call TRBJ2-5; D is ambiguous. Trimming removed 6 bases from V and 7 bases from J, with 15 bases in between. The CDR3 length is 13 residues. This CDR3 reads CASSPRTEGTQYF. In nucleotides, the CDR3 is TGTGCCAGCAGCCCGAGGACCGAAGGGACCCAGTACTTC.

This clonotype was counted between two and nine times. DNA of the CDR3: TGCGCCAGCAGCCAGAAGACAGGGGACAATCAGCCCCAGCATTTT. Translating it yields CASSQKTGDNQPQHF. This chain uses TRBV4-3 with TRBJ1-5; 8 nucleotides agree with TRBD1. Trimming cost V 3 bases and J 3 bases; bases outside gene matches: 4. Germline-derived CDR1 and CDR2 are LGHNA and YSLEER. CDR3 size: 15 residues.

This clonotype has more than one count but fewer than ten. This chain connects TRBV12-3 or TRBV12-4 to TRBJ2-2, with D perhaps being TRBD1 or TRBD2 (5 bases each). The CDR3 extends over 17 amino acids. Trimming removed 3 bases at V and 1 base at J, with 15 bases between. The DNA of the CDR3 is TGTGCCAGCAGTTTCAGAGGGCAGGGATTGAACACCGGGGAGCTGTTTTTT. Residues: CASSFRGQGLNTGELFF.

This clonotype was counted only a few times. The CDR3 DNA follows: TGTGCCAGCAGCGAGGACAGGAGCTCCTACGAGCAGTACTTC. Protein: CASSEDRSSYEQYF. The V and J genes are TRBV9 and TRBJ2-7, with 7 bases aligning to TRBD1. V lost 3 bases and J lost 0; bases outside the gene matches: 3. The CDR3 length is 14 residues. The germline gives CDR1 SGDLS, CDR2 YYNGEE.

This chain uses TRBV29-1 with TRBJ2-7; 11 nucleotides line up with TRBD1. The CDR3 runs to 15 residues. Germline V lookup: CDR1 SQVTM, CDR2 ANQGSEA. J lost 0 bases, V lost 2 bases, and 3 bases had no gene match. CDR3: CSVERGQGGSYEQYF. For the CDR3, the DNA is TGCAGCGTTGAAAGGGGACAGGGGGGCTCCTACGAGCAGTACTTC.